Below, 28 T cell receptor beta chains from the same sample are listed, as sequenced in a study of blood T cell repertoires in COVID-19 (dated by TCRdb to 2020 to 2022). Library creation used the immunoSEQ multiplex PCR assay. The immuneACCESS repertoire file appears here via TCRdb, limited to in-frame rearrangements. These files lack a portion of the clones; in checked studies, under half of the deficit traces to unresolved V genes, and the cause of the others is not known. For this sample the table gives roughly 97,000 clones, of which roughly 80% were detected only once. 2.5% to 3.5% of the sample belongs to the ten largest clones. The sample comprised peripheral blood. Every receptor here comes from a woman of 80 years or more with active or convalescent COVID-19.

In its sample, this clone was seen a few times. This chain connects TRBV6-5 to TRBJ1-1; 8 bases align to TRBD1. The germline CDR1 and CDR2 sequences are MNHEY and SVGAGI. This CDR3 is 13 amino acids long. With V trimmed by 3 bases and J by 11 bases, 8 bases remained unmatched. CDR3 sequence reads: CASSYQDRVGAFF. Written as DNA, the CDR3 is TGTGCCAGCAGTTATCAGGACAGGGTCGGCGCTTTCTTT.

The CDR3 protein is CASSQGVRGSTEAFF. The CDR3 nucleotides read TGTGCCAGCAGCCAAGGAGTGCGGGGGTCCACTGAAGCTTTCTTT. The V gene is TRBV4-2, the J gene TRBJ1-1; D is perhaps TRBD1 (5 bases). There are 15 residues in the CDR3. V was clipped by 1 base and J by 4 bases, with 13 bases between them. Germline V CDR1 and CDR2: LGHNA, YNFKEQ.

This clone occurred a few times. This chain connects TRBV28 to TRBJ2-7; TRBD2 aligns across 11 bases. CDR1 is MDHEN, CDR2 SYDVKM, per germline. The CDR3 is 14 residues long. Germline trimming cut 6 bases from V and 8 bases from J; bases unmatched to any gene: 9. For the CDR3, the DNA is TGTGCCAGCAGCGATACTAGCGGGAGTCCCCAGCAGTACTTC. Translated: CASSDTSGSPQQYF. Variable domain in full (rest from reference TRBV28 and TRBJ2-7): DVKVTQSSRYLVKRTGEKVFLECVQDMDHENMFWYRQDPGLGLRLIYFSYDVKMKEKGDIPEGYSVSREKKERFSLILESASTNQTSMYLCASSDTSGSPQQYFGPGTRLTVT.

The chain recombines TRBV5-6 with TRBJ2-1; 12 bases fit TRBD1. The CDR3 totals 15 residues. The V gene end was trimmed by 0 bases and the J gene end by 8 bases; junction bases not matched to a gene: 3. Per the germline V gene, CDR1 is SGHDT and CDR2 is YYEEEE. The CDR3 spells CASSLVGQGAYEQFF. Written as DNA, the CDR3 is TGTGCCAGCAGCTTGGTGGGACAGGGGGCCTATGAGCAGTTCTTC.

The J gene is TRBJ1-1, the V gene TRBV5-4; D is perhaps TRBD1 (5 bases). This CDR3 spans 16 amino acids. V was cut by 0 bases and J by 0 bases, with 12 bases left in between. The germline V gene encodes CDR1 SGHNT and CDR2 YYREEE (reference sequence). CDR3 in amino acids: CASSLAAGLLNTEAFF. CDR3 nucleotides: TGTGCCAGCAGCTTGGCAGCAGGGTTATTGAACACTGAAGCTTTCTTT. Supplemented by reference TRBV5-4 and TRBJ1-1, the full variable domain reads ETGVTQSPTHLIKTRGQQVTLRCSSQSGHNTVSWYQQALGQGPQFIFQYYREEENGRGNFPPRFSGLQFPNYSSELNVNALELDDSALYLCASSLAAGLLNTEAFFGQGTRLTVV.

The J gene is TRBJ2-3, the V gene TRBV27; the match to TRBD1 covers 10 bases. The J segment lost 10 bases and the V segment lost 4 bases, leaving 11 bases of the junction unmatched. CDR1 is MNHEY, CDR2 SMNVEV, per germline (reference sequence). The CDR3 has 15 residues. CDR3 coding DNA: TGTGCCAGCAGTTCCCCCCGGGACAGGGGACTCTCGCAGTATTTT. Translating it yields CASSSPRDRGLSQYF.

The chain is built from TRBV6-5 and TRBJ2-1; 10 positions match TRBD2. This CDR3 is 14 amino acids long. After removal of 6 bases from V and 14 bases from J, the junction contained 13 bases not matched to a gene. CDR1 and CDR2 (germline): MNHEY, SVGAGI. In DNA form, the CDR3 reads TGTGCCAGCAGGGAGCGCTCTAGCGGGGGTAGTAAGTTCTTC. Translation gives CASRERSSGGSKFF.

This chain links TRBV5-4 with TRBJ2-5; weak D call: TRBD1 (6 bases). Per germline, CDR1 SGHNT and CDR2 YYREEE (reference sequence). This CDR3 region has 15 residues. Trimming cost V 4 bases and J 0 bases, with 13 bases left between them. The CDR3 protein is CASSASGTNQETQYF. DNA of the CDR3: TGTGCCAGCAGCGCCTCCGGGACAAACCAAGAGACCCAGTACTTC.

CDR3: CASSIVPGQRTMNTEAFF. The CDR3 DNA reads as TGTGCCAGTAGTATCGTACCGGGACAGAGGACAATGAACACTGAAGCTTTCTTT. The chain employs TRBV19 and TRBJ1-1; 7 bases map to TRBD1. Per germline, CDR1 LNHDA and CDR2 SQIVND (reference sequence). The V segment lost 3 bases and the J segment 0 bases; nucleotides outside the gene matches: 13. This CDR3 has 18 amino acids.

This clone has only one observation. This rearrangement joins TRBV5-6 to TRBJ1-5; 7 bases are a match to TRBD1. CDR1 is SGHDT, CDR2 YYEEEE, per germline. This CDR3 has 16 residues. V was pared by 2 bases and J by 0 bases, with 5 bases of the junction left unmatched. The CDR3: CASSLIGQVSNQPQHF. The CDR3 nucleotides are TGTGCCAGCAGCTTAATAGGACAGGTTAGCAATCAGCCCCAGCATTTT.

V usage is TRBV5-8 and J usage is TRBJ1-5, with a possible D match to TRBD1 (5 bases). V lost 0 bases to trimming and J lost 0 bases, with 10 bases between them. The CDR3 totals 16 residues. Germline values: CDR1 SGHTS, CDR2 YDEGEE. The CDR3 sequence is CASSLVPGISNQPQHF. The CDR3 nucleotides read TGTGCCAGCAGCTTGGTGCCAGGGATTAGCAATCAGCCCCAGCATTTT.

The chain links TRBV19 to TRBJ1-2, with TRBD1 as a possible D gene (6 bases). The CDR3 sequence is 14 residues long. Germline CDR1 reads LNHDA; CDR2 reads SQIVND (reference sequence). Trimming left V 3 bases short and J 2 bases short, with 10 bases between. CDR3 amino acids: CASSIQTGNYGYTF. For the CDR3, the DNA is TGTGCCAGTAGTATTCAAACAGGGAACTATGGCTACACCTTC.

The J gene is TRBJ2-1, the V gene TRBV5-1, with 7 nucleotides matching TRBD2. This CDR3 contains 14 residues. V lost 3 bases, J lost 2 bases, and 2 bases stayed unmatched. Per the germline V gene, CDR1 is SGHRS and CDR2 is YFSETQ. The CDR3 region has the DNA TGCGCCAGCAGCTCTCTAGCGGCCTACAATGAGCAGTTCTTC. This codes for CASSSLAAYNEQFF.

The chain's CDR3 is CASRSVAGELFF. The CDR3 nucleotides read TGTGCCAGCAGGTCGGTAGCCGGGGAGCTGTTTTTT. The chain couples TRBV9 to TRBJ2-2; no definite D call. The germline gives CDR1 SGDLS, CDR2 YYNGEE. The CDR3 consists of 12 residues. V lost 5 bases, J lost 6 bases, and 8 bases lay in between.

The V call is TRBV24-1, the J call TRBJ2-2; TRBD1 matches 7 bases. Unmatched junction bases numbered 5, after V lost 6 bases and J lost 5 bases. CDR3 length equals 14 residues. CDR1 KGHDR and CDR2 SFDVKD come from the germline V gene. This chain's CDR3 is CATSRAGGTGELFF. CDR3 DNA: TGTGCCACCAGTAGGGCAGGGGGAACCGGGGAGCTGTTTTTT.

The V call is TRBV14, the J call TRBJ2-1, with 11 bases aligning to TRBD2. V dropped 1 base and J dropped 3; count of bases not matched to a gene: 8. The CDR3 runs 18 residues. Germline V gene lookup returns CDR1 SGHDN and CDR2 FVKESK. CDR3: CASSQGASGRPYYNEQFF. The CDR3 bases are TGTGCCAGCAGCCAAGGGGCTAGCGGGAGGCCGTACTACAATGAGCAGTTCTTC.

The gene calls are TRBV6-6 and TRBJ1-5, with unresolved D. This CDR3 spans 13 amino acids. The germline V gene encodes CDR1 MNHNY and CDR2 SVGAGI (reference sequence). Trimming pared 6 bases from V and 7 bases from J, leaving 13 bases between. In DNA, the CDR3 is TGTGCCAGCAGCCCGACCTCGGGGCAGCCCCAGCATTTT. Its translation is CASSPTSGQPQHF.

This sequence joins TRBV11-1 and TRBJ1-6; 11 bases match TRBD1. With 2 bases clipped from V and 11 bases from J, the junction kept 8 bases outside the gene matches. The CDR3 loop spans 16 amino acids. Germline V lookup: CDR1 SGHAT, CDR2 FQDESV (reference sequence). For the CDR3, the DNA is TGTGCCAGCAGCTTAAAGCCCGGGACAGGGGGAACACCCCTCCACTTT. It codes for CASSLKPGTGGTPLHF.

As DNA, the CDR3 is TGTGCCAGCGAACTCTCTGGAAACACCATATATTTT. Residues: CASELSGNTIYF. This chain uses TRBV6-5 with TRBJ1-3; no definite D call. CDR1 is MNHEY and CDR2 is SVGAGI in the germline V gene. Trimming stripped 8 bases from V and 0 bases from J, with 5 bases between. The CDR3 contains 12 residues.

The chain employs TRBV2 and TRBJ2-1; D remains ambiguous. Trimming stripped 4 bases from V and 0 bases from J, with 10 bases between. The germline CDR1 and CDR2 sequences are SNHLY and FYNNEI. The CDR3 has 15 amino acids. Written as DNA, the CDR3 is TGTGCCAGCAGTGTCCAGGCGAGCTCCTACAATGAGCAGTTCTTC. It yields the protein CASSVQASSYNEQFF.

The chain recombines TRBV15 with TRBJ2-2, with 7 positions matching TRBD2. This CDR3 has 19 amino acids. Germline V gives CDR1 LNHNV, CDR2 YYDKDF (reference sequence). The junction had 14 bases not matched to a gene; V was cut back by 3 bases and J by 1 base. CDR3 in amino acids: CATSRERNGLAGNTGELFF. DNA of the CDR3: TGTGCCACCAGCAGGGAACGAAATGGGTTAGCGGGGAACACCGGGGAGCTGTTTTTT.

The rearrangement links TRBV4-3 to TRBJ1-1; no reliable D call. The CDR3 is 15 amino acids. The V gene's germline CDR1 is LGHNA and CDR2 YSLEER. V lost 0 bases and J lost 0, with 8 bases in between. CDR3 in amino acids: CASSQERVLNTEAFF. In DNA, the CDR3 is TGCGCCAGCAGCCAAGAGAGGGTGTTGAACACTGAAGCTTTCTTT.

This clone appeared a single time. This chain uses TRBV19 with TRBJ1-5, with D unresolved. Germline V gene data show CDR1 as LNHDA and CDR2 as SQIVND (reference sequence). This CDR3 has 16 amino acids. V was shortened by 6 bases and J by 2 bases, with 17 bases between the two germline ends. The CDR3 here is CASSHPGLMGNQPQHF. In DNA form, the CDR3 reads TGTGCCAGTAGCCATCCCGGGTTGATGGGCAATCAGCCCCAGCATTTT.

V and J are TRBV28 and TRBJ1-3, with 8 bases fitting TRBD1. There are 15 residues in the CDR3. V dropped 6 bases and J dropped 7; count of bases not matched to a gene: 11. Germline loops: CDR1 MDHEN, CDR2 SYDVKM. The chain's CDR3 is CASRPDRGNRNTIYF. In DNA form, the CDR3 reads TGTGCCAGCAGACCCGACAGGGGTAACCGGAACACCATATATTTT.

The V and J genes are TRBV4-3 and TRBJ2-1; D might be TRBD2 (5 bases). The germline CDR1 and CDR2 sequences are LGHNA and YSLEER. This CDR3 is built from 15 residues. V dropped 0 bases and J dropped 1 base, with 7 bases sitting between them. The CDR3 sequence: CASSQDRGSYNEQFF. In nucleotides, the CDR3 is TGCGCCAGCAGCCAAGATCGGGGTTCCTACAATGAGCAGTTCTTC.

DNA of the CDR3: TGTGCCACTTCGACAGGGGGTGATAAAAACATTCAGTACTTC. Its translation: CATSTGGDKNIQYF. This chain uses TRBV6-5 with TRBJ2-4; TRBD1 aligns across 9 bases. V was pared by 10 bases and J by 4 bases, with 8 bases of the junction left unmatched. Germline V CDR1 and CDR2: MNHEY, SVGAGI. CDR3 length: 14 residues.

This clone came up once. The V gene is TRBV5-1, the J gene TRBJ2-7, with a weak D call TRBD2 (6 bases). The germline gives CDR1 SGHRS, CDR2 YFSETQ. Trimming removed 0 bases at V and 5 bases at J, with 12 bases between. CDR3 length: 14 amino acids. In nucleotides, the CDR3 is TGCGCCAGCAGCTTGGCGGGAGAAGCCAACGAGCAGTACTTC. It specifies CASSLAGEANEQYF.

This chain joins TRBV27 and TRBJ1-1, with D perhaps matching TRBD1 (6 bases). V was trimmed by 10 bases and J by 7 bases, leaving 16 bases between them. This CDR3 spans 12 amino acids. CDR1 and CDR2 from the germline V gene are MNHEY and SMNVEV (reference sequence). In nucleotides, the CDR3 is TGTGCCACTGGTCGGGAGGGACATGAAGCTTTCTTT. This gives the protein CATGREGHEAFF.